What follows are 21 T cell receptor beta chains derived from one specimen sequenced in a study of blood T cell repertoires in COVID-19. The method was immunoSEQ multiplex PCR; TCRdb's version includes in-frame clones alone and lacks a portion of them. The table shows 200,000 to 300,000 clones, with approximately 83% occurring only once. The sample taken for sequencing was peripheral blood. The source is a woman older than 75 with acute or convalescent COVID-19.

V and J are TRBV18 and TRBJ1-1; 9 bases align to TRBD1. The length of the CDR3 is 16 residues. Germline trimming cut 3 bases from V and 5 bases from J; bases unmatched to any gene: 10. Germline loops: CDR1 KGHSH, CDR2 LQKENI. CDR3 sequence reads: CASSPSGTGSGTEAFF. CDR3 sequence (DNA): TGTGCCAGCTCACCCTCGGGGACAGGGAGCGGTACTGAAGCTTTCTTT.

V is TRBV5-1 and J is TRBJ2-1; a possible D gene is TRBD1 (5 bases). Germline lookup yields CDR1 SGHRS and CDR2 YFSETQ. The ends were cut back, 0 bases at V and 4 bases at J, with 8 bases in the middle. This CDR3 has 14 residues. In DNA form, the CDR3 reads TGCGCCAGCAGCTTGGGGGGCGTTTACAATGAGCAGTTCTTC. Encoded protein: CASSLGGVYNEQFF.

V is TRBV19 and J is TRBJ1-5; no clear D. The V end lost 0 bases, the J end lost 4 bases, and 16 bases lay between the germline ends. The germline V gene encodes CDR1 LNHDA and CDR2 SQIVND (reference sequence). This CDR3 has 17 amino acids. The CDR3 sequence: CASSIDRRPRNNQPQHF. Here the CDR3 DNA reads TGTGCCAGTAGTATAGATCGGAGGCCGCGGAATAATCAGCCCCAGCATTTT.

The genes are TRBV19 and TRBJ2-6, with D uncertain. The germline V gene has CDR1 LNHDA and CDR2 SQIVND (reference sequence). V lost 2 bases, J lost 1 base, and 6 bases lay in between. This CDR3 is built from 15 residues. The DNA for the CDR3 is TGTGCCAGTAGTATATCGGGTTCTGGGGCCAACGTCCTGACTTTC. Its protein product is CASSISGSGANVLTF.

This clone was picked up many times. The rearrangement uses TRBV6-5 and TRBJ2-1; 11 bases are shared with TRBD2. The germline V gene has CDR1 MNHEY and CDR2 SVGAGI. The J segment lost 3 bases and the V segment lost 6 bases, leaving 4 bases of the junction unmatched. CDR3 size: 15 residues. The CDR3 sequence: CASRPGTSGYNEQFF. CDR3 in DNA: TGTGCCAGCAGGCCCGGGACTAGCGGCTACAATGAGCAGTTCTTC.

The rearrangement links TRBV13 to TRBJ1-2, with 8 bases fitting TRBD1. The CDR3 is 16 amino acids. Germline CDR1 PRHDT, CDR2 FYEKMQ (reference sequence). V was pared by 4 bases and J by 4 bases, with 11 bases of the junction left unmatched. The CDR3 nucleotides are TGTGCCAGCAGCTCCCTCGGACAGGGCGTGAGCTATGGCTACACCTTC. It is translated as CASSSLGQGVSYGYTF.

The rearrangement uses TRBV5-1 and TRBJ2-7; 8 nucleotides match TRBD1. The V gene end was trimmed by 4 bases and the J gene end by 6 bases; junction bases not matched to a gene: 6. CDR3 length equals 13 residues. CDR1 is SGHRS, CDR2 YFSETQ, per germline. The CDR3: CASSPDRVTEQYF. The CDR3 region has the DNA TGCGCCAGCAGCCCGGACAGGGTGACCGAGCAGTACTTC.

The rearrangement joins TRBV5-5 to TRBJ2-3, with D hard to call. Trimming shortened V by 0 bases and J by 1 base, and 6 bases separated the two germline ends. Germline V gives CDR1 SGHKS, CDR2 YYEKEE (reference sequence). This CDR3 contains 14 residues. CDR3 amino acids: CASSLDFGTDTQYF. CDR3 DNA: TGTGCCAGCAGCTTGGACTTCGGCACAGATACGCAGTATTTT.

The V and J genes are TRBV11-2 and TRBJ1-6; D gene uncertain. The V gene's germline CDR1 is SGHAT and CDR2 FQNNGV. There are 14 residues in the CDR3. V lost 5 bases to trimming and J lost 9 bases, with 14 bases between them. CDR3 sequence (DNA): TGTGCCAGCAGCCACGGAGAGACCGGTTCACCCCTCCACTTT. This codes for CASSHGETGSPLHF.

This clone was recorded only once. The V call is TRBV28, the J call TRBJ2-6; maybe TRBD1 (6 bases). The germline V and J ends were trimmed by 1 base and 0 bases, with 16 bases remaining between them. Germline loops: CDR1 MDHEN, CDR2 SYDVKM. There are 19 residues in the CDR3. The DNA of the CDR3 is TGTGCCAGCAGTTTATTTTTGTTTGACAGGAGCTCTGGGGCCAACGTCCTGACTTTC. It codes for CASSLFLFDRSSGANVLTF. Combining the CDR3 with reference TRBV28 and TRBJ2-6 gives the whole variable domain DVKVTQSSRYLVKRTGEKVFLECVQDMDHENMFWYRQDPGLGLRLIYFSYDVKMKEKGDIPEGYSVSREKKERFSLILESASTNQTSMYLCASSLFLFDRSSGANVLTFGAGSRLTVL.

CDR3 amino acids: CASSAVTGGAGETQYF. The DNA for the CDR3 is TGTGCCAGCAGTGCCGTGACAGGGGGCGCGGGGGAGACCCAGTACTTC. The V call is TRBV25-1, the J call TRBJ2-5; TRBD1 matches at 10 bases. V lost 4 bases to trimming and J lost 5 bases; unmatched junction nucleotides: 10. Germline V CDR1 and CDR2: MGHDK, SYGVNS. The CDR3 extends over 16 amino acids.

J is TRBJ1-3 and V is TRBV7-9; no definite D call. CDR3 length: 15 residues. Trimming pared 4 bases from V and 2 bases from J, leaving 12 bases between. Germline assignment: CDR1 SEHNR and CDR2 FQNEAQ (reference sequence). The CDR3, as DNA: TGTGCCAGCAGCTGGGCCTTGTCTACTGGAAACACCATATATTTT. Its protein is CASSWALSTGNTIYF.

This clone was counted a few times. The chain has TRBV5-4 and TRBJ2-3, with D possibly TRBD2 on 6 matching bases. This CDR3 comprises 15 residues. The germline V and J ends were trimmed by 3 bases and 1 base, with 12 bases remaining between them. Germline assignment: CDR1 SGHNT and CDR2 YYREEE (reference sequence). The CDR3 bases are TGTGCCAGCAGCTCCGGGACTCCAGGCACAGATACGCAGTATTTT. Translation: CASSSGTPGTDTQYF. Full variable domain (missing parts from reference TRBV5-4 and TRBJ2-3): ETGVTQSPTHLIKTRGQQVTLRCSSQSGHNTVSWYQQALGQGPQFIFQYYREEENGRGNFPPRFSGLQFPNYSSELNVNALELDDSALYLCASSSGTPGTDTQYFGPGTRLTVL.

The chain carries TRBV10-3 and TRBJ1-6, with 11 bases identical to TRBD1. With V trimmed by 3 bases and J by 11 bases, 9 bases remained unmatched. The CDR3 totals 16 residues. Germline V gives CDR1 ENHRY, CDR2 SYGVKD. The chain's CDR3 is CAISDGDRGGRAPLHF. The CDR3 DNA reads TGTGCCATCAGTGACGGGGACAGGGGGGGGAGGGCACCCCTCCACTTT.

The chain couples TRBV18 to TRBJ1-2; the match to TRBD1 covers 8 bases. The CDR3 has 15 amino acids. Germline-derived CDR1 and CDR2 are KGHSH and LQKENI. V gave up 6 bases and J gave up 5 bases; unmatched junction bases: 11. The DNA of the CDR3 is TGTGCCAGCTCGCAATCTCAGGGGGCTAGATATGGCTACACCTTC. Residues: CASSQSQGARYGYTF.

The V gene is TRBV4-2, the J gene TRBJ1-5; a weak D match, TRBD1 (5 bases). CDR1 is LGHNA and CDR2 is YNFKEQ in the germline V gene. The CDR3 is made up of 16 amino acids. Deletions cut 0 bases from V and 0 bases from J, with 9 bases between. DNA for the CDR3: TGTGCCAGCAGCCAAGAAAGGGGCCTTAGCAATCAGCCCCAGCATTTT. It translates to CASSQERGLSNQPQHF.

The V gene is TRBV11-2, the J gene TRBJ2-2; D might be TRBD2 (7 bases). The CDR3 spans 15 residues. V shed 5 bases and J shed 0 bases, with 10 bases lying between them. Germline assignment: CDR1 SGHAT and CDR2 FQNNGV. CDR3 sequence (DNA): TGTGCCAGCAGCCACGGGGGGCCGAACACCGGGGAGCTGTTTTTT. Amino acids: CASSHGGPNTGELFF. Filled out from reference TRBV11-2 and TRBJ2-2, the complete variable domain reads EAGVAQSPRYKIIEKRQSVAFWCNPISGHATLYWYQQILGQGPKLLIQFQNNGVVDDSQLPKDRFSAERLKGVDSTLKIQPAKLEDSAVYLCASSHGGPNTGELFFGEGSRLTVL.

This clone was detected only a few times. V and J are TRBV20-1 and TRBJ1-6; D is perhaps TRBD1 (6 bases). The CDR3 loop spans 13 amino acids. Germline assignment: CDR1 DFQATT and CDR2 SNEGSKA (reference sequence). V shed 3 bases and J shed 8 bases, with 11 bases lying between them. CDR3 DNA sequence: TGCAGTGCTAGTATAGGGGGTGATTCACCCCTCCACTTT. As protein: CSASIGGDSPLHF.

This clone was picked up a small number of times. The rearrangement joins TRBV19 to TRBJ2-2, with D tentatively TRBD1 (6 bases). Germline CDR1 reads LNHDA; CDR2 reads SQIVND (reference sequence). The CDR3 totals 16 residues. V lost 7 bases and J lost 1, with 16 bases in between. The CDR3 sequence is CASIPPGVQNTGELFF. The CDR3 bases are TGTGCCAGTATCCCCCCAGGGGTCCAGAACACCGGGGAGCTGTTTTTT.

The V and J genes are TRBV7-3 and TRBJ1-4; D is possibly TRBD1 (6 bases). Germline CDR1 and CDR2: SGHTA and FQGTGA. The CDR3 sequence is 15 residues long. V dropped 10 bases and J dropped 10 bases, with 25 bases sitting between them. CDR3 bases: TGTGCCACAATTCGAGGGGCCCAGGGGATAGGAAAACTGTTTTTT. Translation: CATIRGAQGIGKLFF.

As concerns this clone: This same CDR3 is encoded by further DNA sequences in the sample. The V and J genes are TRBV5-4 and TRBJ2-3, with a weak D call TRBD2 (5 bases). Trimming shortened V by 0 bases and J by 0 bases, and 8 bases separated the two germline ends. The germline gives CDR1 SGHNT, CDR2 YYREEE (reference sequence). The CDR3 spans 15 residues. The CDR3 DNA follows: TGTGCCAGCAGCTTGGGTGGCGGGAGCACAGATACGCAGTATTTT. Protein: CASSLGGGSTDTQYF.